The 23 T cell receptor beta chains reported below all come from one sample, sequenced in a study of CD8 T cells in ankylosing spondylitis. Each CDR3 protein is one row after TCRdb ran MiXCR on the 5' RACE reads. The sample yields 100,000 to 150,000 distinct CDR3 sequences, 9.3% seen once. The sample taken for sequencing was blood, either unsorted or a sorted T cell fraction (not recorded which). The receptors stem from a male donor with ankylosing spondylitis or in good health (not recorded which).

Many counts were recorded for this clonotype. This sequence joins TRBV20-1 and TRBJ2-7; 16 bases align to TRBD2. Germline loops: CDR1 DFQATT, CDR2 SNEGSKA (reference sequence). The CDR3 sequence is 15 residues long. V dropped 6 bases and J dropped 2; count of bases not matched to a gene: 4. The chain's CDR3 is CSATGTSGRAYEQYF. In DNA, the CDR3 is TGCAGTGCAACCGGGACTAGCGGGAGGGCCTACGAGCAGTACTTC.

Ten or more counts support this clonotype. CDR3 nucleotide sequence: TGTGCCATCAGTGAGTCGACAGCTGAAGCTTTCTTT. As protein: CAISESTAEAFF. The V call is TRBV10-3, the J call TRBJ1-1; a weak D match, TRBD1 (5 bases). The ends were cut back, 0 bases at V and 6 bases at J, with 5 bases in the middle. Germline values: CDR1 ENHRY, CDR2 SYGVKD. This CDR3 is built from 12 residues.

This clonotype was counted only a few times. This chain links TRBV28 with TRBJ2-7, with D perhaps matching TRBD2 (6 bases). The CDR3 length is 14 residues. Germline CDR1 reads MDHEN; CDR2 reads SYDVKM. V lost 3 bases, J lost 4 bases, and 13 bases lay in between. This chain's CDR3 is CASSFRPRGYEQYF. The DNA of the CDR3 is TGTGCCAGCAGTTTCCGGCCCCGGGGGTACGAGCAGTACTTC.

This clonotype came up many times. The chain has TRBV3-1 and TRBJ2-3; D is possibly TRBD1 or TRBD2 (6 bases each). V shed 3 bases and J shed 9 bases, with 22 bases lying between them. Looked up from germline, CDR1 is LGHDT and CDR2 is YNNKEL (reference sequence). The CDR3 spans 16 residues. The CDR3 is CASSHIGGGGQRTQYF. DNA for the CDR3: TGTGCCAGCAGCCACATCGGCGGAGGGGGGCAGCGGACGCAGTATTTT.

This clonotype was counted ten times or more. The chain links TRBV24-1 to TRBJ2-1; TRBD1 matches 12 bases. The germline V gene encodes CDR1 KGHDR and CDR2 SFDVKD. The CDR3 covers 17 residues. V shed 10 bases and J 9 bases; nucleotides not matched to a gene: 18. CDR3 region: CATSTSLGTGGLTEQFF. DNA for the CDR3: TGTGCCACTTCCACCTCCCTCGGGACAGGGGGCCTTACTGAGCAGTTCTTC.

This clonotype has a handful of counts. The CDR3 nucleotides read TGTGCCAGCAGTCCTGGACTAGCGGGAGACGGGACCCAGTACTTC. Translated, it gives CASSPGLAGDGTQYF. The rearrangement links TRBV6-2 or TRBV6-3 to TRBJ2-5; 13 bases line up with TRBD2. CDR3 length equals 15 residues. J gave up 7 bases and V 5 bases, and 7 bases lay outside the gene matches. From germline, CDR1 is MNHEY and CDR2 SVGEGT.

There are a few counts of this clonotype. This sequence joins TRBV7-2 and TRBJ1-6; unclear D gene. Germline loops: CDR1 SGHTA, CDR2 FQGNSA. V was pared by 5 bases and J by 0 bases, with 11 bases between. CDR3 length: 16 amino acids. The CDR3 spells CASSLGPSSYNSPLHF. DNA for the CDR3: TGTGCCAGCAGCCTAGGGCCGAGCTCCTATAATTCACCCCTCCACTTT.

The table lists this clonotype with a few counts. V is TRBV7-2 and J is TRBJ2-7, with TRBD1 as a possible D gene (7 bases). Germline loops: CDR1 SGHTA, CDR2 FQGNSA. The CDR3 consists of 15 residues. V shed 0 bases and J shed 3 bases, with 12 bases lying between them. CDR3 nucleotide sequence: TGTGCCAGCAGCTTAGCGGCGGGACAGTTCTACGAGCAGTACTTC. It encodes CASSLAAGQFYEQYF.

This clonotype was picked up many times. The chain joins TRBV6-6 to TRBJ2-7, with unresolved D. With 5 bases removed from V and 6 bases from J, the gap between germline ends came to 8 bases. Germline V gene sequence: CDR1 MNHNY, CDR2 SVGAGI (reference sequence). The CDR3 spans 11 residues. DNA of the CDR3: TGTGCCAGCAGTCCCTTAGCCGAGCAGTACTTC. Its protein is CASSPLAEQYF.

The chain uses TRBV4-2 and TRBJ2-3; either TRBD1 or TRBD2 may supply D (5 bases each). The ends were cut back, 3 bases at V and 5 bases at J, with 15 bases in the middle. Germline CDR1 and CDR2: LGHNA and YNFKEQ. This CDR3 is 15 amino acids long. The CDR3, as DNA: TGTGCCAGCAGCCAGGCCGGGACCACGTTAGATACGCAGTATTTT. Protein: CASSQAGTTLDTQYF.

V is TRBV15 and J is TRBJ2-6, with 7 bases aligning to TRBD2. V dropped 0 bases and J dropped 0; count of bases not matched to a gene: 14. Germline V gene data show CDR1 as LNHNV and CDR2 as YYDKDF (reference sequence). CDR3 length: 21 residues. CDR3 bases: TGTGCCACCAGCAGAGATGTGTACGCGGGAGCGTTGAGCTCTGGGGCCAACGTCCTGACTTTC. Amino acid sequence: CATSRDVYAGALSSGANVLTF.

The chain is built from TRBV4-3 and TRBJ1-4; D is unresolved. Germline lookup yields CDR1 LGHNA and CDR2 YSLEER. V lost 0 bases, J lost 8 bases, and 10 bases lay in between. CDR3 length: 14 amino acids. DNA of the CDR3: TGCGCCAGCAGCCAAGATCGGCAGAACGAAAAACTGTTTTTT. Its protein is CASSQDRQNEKLFF.

This clonotype was detected many times. V gene TRBV29-1 combines with J gene TRBJ1-2; D is perhaps TRBD1 (5 bases). Deletions cut 4 bases from V and 4 bases from J, with 13 bases between. CDR1 is SQVTM, CDR2 ANQGSEA, per germline. There are 13 residues in the CDR3. The CDR3 loop reads CSVGDSPSYGYTF. CDR3 coding DNA: TGCAGCGTTGGTGACAGCCCGAGCTATGGCTACACCTTC.

This clonotype was seen at least ten times. V is TRBV20-1 and J is TRBJ2-3; the match to TRBD2 covers 7 bases. The CDR3 has 18 residues. Germline loops: CDR1 DFQATT, CDR2 SNEGSKA (reference sequence). The trim removed 2 bases at V and 7 bases at J, leaving 21 bases unmatched. The CDR3 DNA sequence: TGCAGTGCTAGAACCGACGGGGGAGGGCCGGTTTTGATAAATACGCAGTATTTT. Its protein is CSARTDGGGPVLINTQYF.

This clonotype was seen many times. V gene TRBV3-1 combines with J gene TRBJ2-2; D is possibly TRBD2 (6 bases). The germline V and J ends were trimmed by 2 bases and 6 bases, with 13 bases remaining between them. The CDR3 length is 15 residues. Germline assignment: CDR1 LGHDT and CDR2 YNNKEL (reference sequence). CDR3 in DNA: TGTGCCAGCAGCCAAAACTGGGGGAGGCCCGGGGAGCTGTTTTTT. Translated, it gives CASSQNWGRPGELFF.

This clonotype was observed many times. The chain couples TRBV6-1 to TRBJ1-1, with 7 bases that match TRBD1. Trimming at V came to 6 bases and at J to 4 bases, leaving 8 bases not matched to a gene. This CDR3 region has 14 residues. CDR1 and CDR2 (germline): MNHNS, SASEGT. CDR3 loop: CASRIQGRGTEAFF. CDR3 in DNA: TGTGCCAGCAGAATACAGGGGCGCGGCACTGAAGCTTTCTTT.

The CDR3 protein is CSSPLTGRKNIQYF. CDR3 sequence (DNA): TGCAGCTCCCCCCTAACAGGAAGGAAAAACATTCAGTACTTC. The rearrangement links TRBV29-1 to TRBJ2-4; possibly TRBD1 for D (5 bases). CDR3 length: 14 amino acids. The germline gives CDR1 SQVTM, CDR2 ANQGSEA. V was shortened by 8 bases and J by 4 bases, with 18 bases between the two germline ends.

The sample holds many counts of this clonotype. This rearrangement joins TRBV7-2 to TRBJ1-2; D unresolved. V was clipped by 5 bases and J by 8 bases, with 9 bases between them. Germline CDR1 is SGHTA and CDR2 is FQGNSA. CDR3 size: 11 residues. This CDR3 reads CASSKMDGYTF. The CDR3, as DNA: TGTGCCAGCAGCAAAATGGACGGCTACACCTTC.

This chain uses TRBV7-8 with TRBJ1-3, with TRBD1 as a possible D gene (5 bases). Germline CDR1 and CDR2: SGHVS and FQNEAQ. This CDR3 region has 15 residues. Between the trimmed V and J ends, which lost 1 base and 0 bases, there was a span of 7 bases. This chain's CDR3 is CASSLEGSSGNTIYF. The CDR3 nucleotides are TGTGCCAGCAGCTTAGAGGGGAGCTCTGGAAACACCATATATTTT.

This clonotype was seen a handful of times. The rearrangement joins TRBV4-1 to TRBJ2-1; 7 positions match TRBD2. In germline, CDR1 is MGHRA, CDR2 YSYEKL. This CDR3 has 15 amino acids. The J segment lost 7 bases and the V segment lost 5 bases, leaving 11 bases of the junction unmatched. For the CDR3, the DNA is TGCGCCAGCAGCGCCCGGGAGGTCCTTGGAAATGAGCAGTTCTTC. Amino acid sequence: CASSAREVLGNEQFF.

This clonotype was picked up many times. V usage is TRBV20-1 and J usage is TRBJ2-5, with 13 bases aligning to TRBD2. This CDR3 is 16 amino acids long. Per germline, CDR1 DFQATT and CDR2 SNEGSKA (reference sequence). V was pared by 6 bases and J by 2 bases, with 9 bases of the junction left unmatched. CDR3: CSATGTSGTRQETQYF. In DNA, the CDR3 is TGCAGTGCGACGGGGACTAGCGGGACCCGGCAAGAGACCCAGTACTTC.

This clonotype was observed many times. CDR3 in DNA: TGCGCCAGCAGCCAAGGCCTCCTCACAGATACGCAGTATTTT. Translating it yields CASSQGLLTDTQYF. The gene calls are TRBV4-3 and TRBJ2-3; D is uncertain. Germline V gives CDR1 LGHNA, CDR2 YSLEER. Trimming left V 1 base short and J 2 bases short, with 7 bases between. The CDR3 is made up of 14 amino acids.

There are many counts of this clonotype. The CDR3 region is CASSYELAGPNEQFF. The CDR3 nucleotides read TGTGCCAGCAGTTATGAACTAGCGGGACCCAATGAGCAGTTCTTC. The chain is built from TRBV6-2 or TRBV6-3 and TRBJ2-1, with 10 bases identical to TRBD2. CDR1 MNHEY and CDR2 SVGEGT come from the germline V gene. Germline trimming cut 3 bases from V and 6 bases from J; bases unmatched to any gene: 5. The CDR3 spans 15 residues.